The rows below give T cell receptor beta chains drawn from one sample of a study of cytomegalovirus exposure and HLA in healthy donors. Assay used: immunoSEQ multiplex PCR; TCRdb lists only in-frame clones, some missing. The sample holds about 120,000 clones, about 78% seen once. The sample consisted of PBMCs. These receptors were obtained from a woman aged 40-49 years in good health and CMV-seropositive. The conserved cysteine and the conserved F or W are not part of the CDR3 here. Rows give clone size only sometimes, using once, few, many, or a class for an expanded clone.

size	V	J	CDR3
.	TRBV5-1	TRBJ1-4	ASSLFSRGDLNEKLF
once	TRBV25-1	TRBJ1-2	ASTASGGNYGYT
.	TRBV5-1	TRBJ1-4	ASTPGGGNPRESEKLF
.	TRBV6-9	TRBJ2-1	ASNPIPRSPYNEQF
.	TRBV2	TRBJ2-5	ASSLAVVQETQY
.	TRBV6-1	TRBJ1-5	ASSESGNSGWPQH
.	TRBV6-1	TRBJ2-2	ASSGDRDTGELF
.	TRBV30	TRBJ1-1	AWSVYFRKGLTEAF
.	TRBV6-6	TRBJ1-2	ASRGQGAGGYT
.	TRBV6-1	TRBJ1-5	ASQQDFGNQPQH
.	TRBV25-1	TRBJ2-7	ASSAYYEQY
.	TRBV7-2	TRBJ2-1	ASSLDPAGSYNEQF
.	TRBV5-1	TRBJ1-6	ASSLINRDYNSPLH
.	TRBV6-1	TRBJ2-1	ASSERGSSHRDEQF
.	TRBV11-2	TRBJ1-1	ASSRDRLGTEAF
.	TRBV19	TRBJ1-5	ASSMGHSNQPQH
.	TRBV7-2	TRBJ1-1	ASSLTGRNTEAF
.	TRBV27	TRBJ1-1	ASSWTGLNTEAF
.	TRBV5-1	TRBJ1-2	ASSVRQGTGGYT
.	TRBV7-2	TRBJ2-1	ASSLPGQGAYNEQF
.	TRBV25-1	TRBJ1-2	ASSELGTNYGYT
.	TRBV5-1	TRBJ1-4	ASSFSGGNEKLF
.	TRBV18	TRBJ2-7	ASSPPTGGAGEQY
.	TRBV9	TRBJ1-1	ASSPIGGNTEAF
.	TRBV29-1	TRBJ1-2	SVVAEGFPYGYT
.	TRBV7-9	TRBJ1-1	ASSLDSGTEAF
.	TRBV5-6	TRBJ1-1	ASSLGIGVGNTEAF
.	TRBV7-9	TRBJ2-7	ASTLLGGQGAYEQY
.	TRBV5-6	TRBJ1-4	ASSTPQGEHEKLF
.	TRBV7-8	TRBJ1-5	ASSAGTASNQPQH
few	TRBV5-6	TRBJ1-6	ASNLGLSYNSPLH
.	TRBV9	TRBJ1-1	ASRRGIGRLNTEAF
.	TRBV6-1	TRBJ1-1	ASSEGWGGANTEAF
.	TRBV5-4	TRBJ1-6	ASSPNRGQLRNSPLH
.	TRBV5-4	TRBJ1-6	ASSNRGTYNSPLH
.	TRBV30	TRBJ2-2	AWSAYGELF
.	TRBV29-1	TRBJ1-1	SVERQGEAF
.	TRBV6-5	TRBJ2-7	ATQNPGAGPYEQY
.	TRBV5-4	TRBJ2-3	ASSYRDRDTQY
.	TRBV7-2	TRBJ2-3	ASSPGLAGGWGDTQY
.	TRBV2	TRBJ1-1	ASSLWDKNTEAF
.	TRBV7-2	TRBJ1-4	ASSLGGRVSEKLF
few	TRBV18	TRBJ2-1	ASSPPRQGWNNEQF
.	TRBV29-1	TRBJ1-1	SVFDSPYTEAF
.	TRBV7-7	TRBJ2-5	ASSGQEVETQY
.	TRBV6-5	TRBJ1-1	ASSRYRGGTEAF
few	TRBV5-1	TRBJ1-2	ASSSRSNYGYT
.	TRBV7-2	TRBJ1-6	ASSLDLQGALGNSPLH
.	TRBV6-1	TRBJ1-5	ASSGTEGQPQH
.	TRBV5-1	TRBJ1-1	ASSLAQDIMNTEAF
.	TRBV5-4	TRBJ2-5	ASSPAGVLQETQY
few	TRBV19	TRBJ1-3	ASSPQGGSGNTIY
.	TRBV11-2	TRBJ2-7	ASSPFETLYEQY
.	TRBV5-1	TRBJ2-6	ASSQGLAGSGANVLT